Sequencing of this T cell receptor beta chain was carried out in a study of TIL therapy for anti-PD-1-resistant metastatic lung cancer. Study in general: Median patient age was almost 55, ranging roughly 38-75 years. Half of patients were current or former smokers. Overall study findings and caveats: Infused TIL clonotypes partially replaced the baseline blood repertoire, then decayed over months.

Looked up from germline, CDR1 is MNHEY and CDR2 is SMNVEV (reference sequence). The CDR3 contains 14 residues. The junction had 4 bases not matched to a gene; V was cut back by 6 bases and J by 0 bases. Time point given: pre-treatment sample, taken before nivolumab and TIL therapy. Note on this clone: Its antigen is not known.

Sequencing used immunoSEQ v3. Using immunoSEQ multiplex PCR, the repertoire was profiled, and TCRdb retains in-frame clones only, with some absent. The repertoire holds about 44,000 clones, with less than 80% as singletons. The TCR sequence derives from a man aged 65 to 85 with non-small cell lung cancer. The input for sequencing was blood, taken at baseline. V and J are TRBV27 and TRBJ1-1; 7 bases agree with TRBD1. The CDR3 is CASSRGGLNTEAFF. The DNA of the CDR3 is TGTGCCAGCAGCCGAGGGGGCTTGAACACTGAAGCTTTCTTT.